This TCR beta chain comes out of a study of T cells in tuberculosis. V lost 0 bases, J lost 3 bases, and 3 bases stayed unmatched. CDR1 and CDR2 from the germline V gene are SGHRS and YFSETQ. The CDR3 length is 15 residues. Data came from immunoSEQ multiplex PCR; TCRdb stores just in-frame clones and leaves some out. The sample lists over 30,000 clones, under 95% occurring once. The origin of this receptor is a donor aged 10-29 years with latent tuberculosis or without tuberculosis infection. Some clones in this sample may be carry-over from other donors' samples. The rearrangement joins TRBV5-1 to TRBJ1-5; TRBD1 agrees at 7 bases. Sequencing input: PBMCs. The CDR3 nucleotides are TGCGCCAGCAGCTTGGGACAGGGACTCAATCAGCCCCAGCATTTT. Its translation is CASSLGQGLNQPQHF.